The 9 T cell receptor beta chains below all came from one sample that was sequenced in a study of T-cell reconstitution after alpha-beta-depleted transplantation in children (TCRdb year 2016). Explained via the paper, the treatment or condition label denotes: allogeneic hematopoietic cell transplantation with graft depleted of TCRalphabeta T cells and CD19 B cells. The method was PCR. The sequencing machine was an Illumina HiSeq 2500. Molecular barcoding was employed in the preparation of TCR libraries, with unique molecular identifiers being used to normalize TCRbeta repertoire quantification. The public reads were reprocessed in TCRdb via fastp at Q25 and MiXCR, keeping in-frame beta chains. CDR3 protein sequences are deduplicated, and each keeps its most common genes and DNA. Counted in this sample were 200,000 to 250,000 distinct CDR3 sequences; roughly 10% of them appeared once. The leading ten clones occupy about 30% of the sample.

The sequencing used PBMCs, collected before TCRalphabeta/CD19-depleted stem cell transplant. The origin of the receptors is a child less than two years old with acute myeloid leukemia, due to receive a stem cell transplant.

The chain combines TRBV5-6 with TRBJ1-2, with D perhaps matching TRBD1 (5 bases). Trimming removed 8 bases at V and 2 bases at J, with 16 bases between. In germline, CDR1 is SGHDT, CDR2 YYEEEE. The CDR3 is 14 residues long. The CDR3 region has the DNA TGTGCCAGGGGCCTGGGGCCCAGCAACTATGGCTACACCTTC. Its protein product is CARGLGPSNYGYTF.

This clonotype was counted only a few times. In DNA, the CDR3 is TGTGCCAGTAGTTCGGGGGGGACGGCCGGAGGGACACCCCTCCACTTT. Translated, it gives CASSSGGTAGGTPLHF. The chain combines TRBV19 with TRBJ1-6, with a possible D match to TRBD1 (5 bases). This CDR3 has 16 amino acids. CDR1 is LNHDA, CDR2 SQIVND, per germline (reference sequence). V shed 5 bases and J shed 11 bases, with 22 bases lying between them.

This clonotype was detected ten times or more. This chain links TRBV4-2 with TRBJ2-3; TRBD2 agrees at 8 bases. This CDR3 is built from 14 residues. CDR1 and CDR2 (germline): LGHNA, YNFKEQ. Trimming at V came to 1 base and at J to 5 bases, leaving 2 bases not matched to a gene. The CDR3, as DNA: TGTGCCAGCAGCCAAGGTAGCGGGGAAGATACGCAGTATTTT. This codes for CASSQGSGEDTQYF.

Ten or more counts support this clonotype. The rearrangement links TRBV15 to TRBJ1-1; D is undetermined. Per germline, CDR1 LNHNV and CDR2 YYDKDF (reference sequence). This CDR3 is 13 amino acids long. V dropped 1 base and J dropped 0 bases, with 3 bases sitting between them. The CDR3 coding sequence is TGTGCCACCAGCAGAGCGGTGAACACTGAAGCTTTCTTT. Translated: CATSRAVNTEAFF.

In its sample, this clonotype was seen many times. The J gene is TRBJ2-7, the V gene TRBV11-1; TRBD1 is a possible D gene (6 bases). The V end was cut by 0 bases, the J end by 4 bases, with 10 bases between. This CDR3 is built from 14 residues. Germline CDR1 SGHAT, CDR2 FQDESV (reference sequence). The CDR3 DNA reads as TGTGCCAGCAGCTTAGCGGACAGTCGATACGAGCAGTACTTC. It translates to CASSLADSRYEQYF.

This clonotype was observed a few times. The chain recombines TRBV12-3 or TRBV12-4 with TRBJ1-3; D is uncertain. The CDR3 totals 13 residues. With 3 bases removed from V and 3 bases from J, the gap between germline ends came to 6 bases. CDR3: CASSFDGGNTIYF. CDR3 nucleotide sequence: TGTGCCAGCAGTTTTGACGGTGGAAACACCATATATTTT.

The chain couples TRBV7-3 to TRBJ2-3; D unclear. Germline V gene data show CDR1 as SGHTA and CDR2 as FQGTGA. The CDR3 totals 14 residues. Between the trimmed V and J ends, which lost 1 base and 3 bases, there was a span of 8 bases. CDR3 residues: CASSLSSRTDTQYF. CDR3 sequence (DNA): TGTGCCAGCAGCTTAAGTTCCCGGACAGATACGCAGTATTTT.

This clonotype was counted many times. This rearrangement joins TRBV7-2 to TRBJ1-1; D gene unclear. CDR3 size: 15 residues. V was pared by 0 bases and J by 4 bases, with 12 bases between. Germline CDR1 is SGHTA and CDR2 is FQGNSA. CDR3 amino acids: CASSLAGGIVTEAFF. The CDR3 region has the DNA TGTGCCAGCAGCTTAGCTGGCGGGATCGTCACTGAAGCTTTCTTT.

This clonotype was counted at least ten times. The chain carries TRBV6-2 or TRBV6-3 and TRBJ2-2, with TRBD1 matching 10 bases. CDR1 is MNHEY, CDR2 SVGEGT, per germline. This CDR3 is 16 amino acids long. V trimming: 0 bases; J trimming: 6 bases; junction bases outside the gene matches: 4. The CDR3 nucleotides are TGTGCCAGCAGTTACTCTAGGACAGGGGGGGCCGGGGAGCTGTTTTTT. Encoded protein: CASSYSRTGGAGELFF.